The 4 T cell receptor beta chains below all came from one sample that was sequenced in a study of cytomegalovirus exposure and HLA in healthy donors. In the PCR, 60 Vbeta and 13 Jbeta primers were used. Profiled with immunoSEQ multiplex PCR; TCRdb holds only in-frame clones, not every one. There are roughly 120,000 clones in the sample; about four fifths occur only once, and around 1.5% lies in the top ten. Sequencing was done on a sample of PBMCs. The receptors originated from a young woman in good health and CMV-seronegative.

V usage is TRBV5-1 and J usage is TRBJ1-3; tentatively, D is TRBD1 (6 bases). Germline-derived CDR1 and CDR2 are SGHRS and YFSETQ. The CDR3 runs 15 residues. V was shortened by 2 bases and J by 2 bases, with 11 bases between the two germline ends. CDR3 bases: TGCGCCAGCAGCTTTTGGGGGCAGGCTGGAAACACCATATATTTT. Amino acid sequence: CASSFWGQAGNTIYF.

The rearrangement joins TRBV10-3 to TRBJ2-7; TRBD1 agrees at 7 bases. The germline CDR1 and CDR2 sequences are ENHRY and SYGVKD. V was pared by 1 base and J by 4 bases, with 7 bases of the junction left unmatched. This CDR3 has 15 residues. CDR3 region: CAISEFAGGTYEQYF. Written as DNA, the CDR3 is TGTGCCATCAGTGAGTTCGCAGGGGGAACTTACGAGCAGTACTTC.

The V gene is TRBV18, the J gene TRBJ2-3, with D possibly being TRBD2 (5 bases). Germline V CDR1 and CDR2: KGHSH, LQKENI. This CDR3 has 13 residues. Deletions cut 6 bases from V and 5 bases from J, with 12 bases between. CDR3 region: CASSRAVGDTQYF. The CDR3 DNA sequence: TGTGCCAGCTCGCGAGCGGTTGGAGATACGCAGTATTTT.

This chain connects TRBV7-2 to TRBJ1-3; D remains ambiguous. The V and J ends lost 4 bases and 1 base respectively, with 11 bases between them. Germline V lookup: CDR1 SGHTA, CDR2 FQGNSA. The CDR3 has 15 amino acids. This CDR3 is CASSSLSYSGNTIYF. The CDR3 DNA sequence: TGTGCCAGCAGCTCCCTATCCTATTCTGGAAACACCATATATTTT.